Presented here are 16 T cell receptor beta chains from one specimen sequenced in a study of Tregs in tolerant kidney transplant recipients. Sequencing used immunoSEQ multiplex PCR; TCRdb keeps in-frame clones, though not all of them. This sample has just under 65,000 clones, with about 98% found just once. Specimen: Tregs from blood, collected before the transplant. The receptors derive from a human donor who received a combined kidney and bone marrow transplant.

This chain links TRBV15 with TRBJ1-5, with TRBD1 identical over 8 bases. CDR3 length: 16 amino acids. Germline assignment: CDR1 LNHNV and CDR2 YYDKDF (reference sequence). The J segment lost 3 bases and the V segment lost 3 bases, leaving 7 bases of the junction unmatched. CDR3 protein: CATSSLWTGNNQPQHF. CDR3 sequence (DNA): TGTGCCACCAGCAGCCTTTGGACAGGGAACAATCAGCCCCAGCATTTT.

This chain joins TRBV7-8 and TRBJ1-6; D unclear. Looked up from germline, CDR1 is SGHVS and CDR2 is FQNEAQ. V was trimmed by 1 base and J by 4 bases, leaving 5 bases between them. The CDR3 covers 14 residues. This CDR3 reads CASSLEQYNSPLHF. The CDR3 DNA reads as TGTGCCAGCAGCTTAGAACAGTATAATTCACCCCTCCACTTT.

This clone was seen a single time. The J gene is TRBJ2-1, the V gene TRBV5-1, with 12 bases aligning to TRBD2. With V trimmed by 4 bases and J by 7 bases, 6 bases remained unmatched. Per germline, CDR1 SGHRS and CDR2 YFSETQ. The CDR3 totals 15 residues. The CDR3 region has the DNA TGCGCCAGCAGCCGCGGGACTAGCGGGTGGAATGAGCAGTTCTTC. Protein: CASSRGTSGWNEQFF. Variable domain in full (rest from reference TRBV5-1 and TRBJ2-1): KAGVTQTPRYLIKTRGQQVTLSCSPISGHRSVSWYQQTPGQGLQFLFEYFSETQRNKGNFPGRFSGRQFSNSRSEMNVSTLELGDSALYLCASSRGTSGWNEQFFGPGTRLTVL.

The rearrangement uses TRBV5-6 and TRBJ1-6; tentatively, D is TRBD1 (5 bases). In germline, CDR1 is SGHDT, CDR2 YYEEEE. The CDR3 is 15 residues long. Deletions cut 6 bases from V and 3 bases from J, with 13 bases between. The CDR3 here is CASTVSGNYNSPLHF. In DNA form, the CDR3 reads TGTGCCAGCACCGTATCAGGGAACTATAATTCACCCCTCCACTTT.

The chain carries TRBV20-1 and TRBJ2-3; no firm D call. The germline gives CDR1 DFQATT, CDR2 SNEGSKA (reference sequence). Between the trimmed V and J ends, which lost 3 bases and 9 bases, there was a span of 10 bases. This CDR3 comprises 11 residues. The DNA for the CDR3 is TGCAGTGCTAGCCTATTAACCACGCAGTATTTT. This translates into CSASLLTTQYF.

This chain joins TRBV4-1 and TRBJ2-3, with 11 bases fitting TRBD1. V lost 1 base to trimming and J lost 3 bases; unmatched junction nucleotides: 3. CDR1 is MGHRA and CDR2 is YSYEKL in the germline V gene. The CDR3 loop spans 16 amino acids. The CDR3 bases are TGCGCCAGCAGCCAAGTGGACAGGGGGCGGACAGATACGCAGTATTTT. As protein: CASSQVDRGRTDTQYF.

This sequence joins TRBV5-5 and TRBJ2-3; 10 bases agree with TRBD2. CDR3 length: 16 amino acids. The junction had 12 bases not matched to a gene; V was cut back by 4 bases and J by 7 bases. Germline V gene data show CDR1 as SGHKS and CDR2 as YYEKEE (reference sequence). The CDR3 bases are TGTGCCAGCAGCCTCGATCTAGCGGGGGCTCGAAATACGCAGTATTTT. Translating it yields CASSLDLAGARNTQYF. Looking up the rest from reference TRBV5-5 and TRBJ2-3 gives the full variable domain: DAGVTQSPTHLIKTRGQQVTLRCSPISGHKSVSWYQQVLGQGPQFIFQYYEKEERGRGNFPDRFSARQFPNYSSELNVNALLLGDSALYLCASSLDLAGARNTQYFGPGTRLTVL.

The V and J genes are TRBV28 and TRBJ1-1, with 8 bases that match TRBD1. CDR1 and CDR2 (germline): MDHEN, SYDVKM. V trimming: 5 bases; J trimming: 10 bases; junction bases outside the gene matches: 6. The CDR3 extends over 12 amino acids. The CDR3, as DNA: TGTGCCAGCAGTCTGATAGACAGGGGAGCTTTCTTT. It is translated as CASSLIDRGAFF.

The chain employs TRBV7-9 and TRBJ2-6; 7 bases agree with TRBD1. The CDR3 covers 17 residues. Trimming took 5 bases from V and 0 from J; bases not matched to a gene: 7. In germline, CDR1 is SEHNR, CDR2 FQNEAQ (reference sequence). The CDR3 coding sequence is TGTGCCAGCAGCCGGGACAGCGGAGGCTCTGGGGCCAACGTCCTGACTTTC. It translates to CASSRDSGGSGANVLTF.

The chain joins TRBV5-4 to TRBJ2-3; TRBD1 agrees at 7 bases. This CDR3 region has 12 residues. Germline trimming cut 3 bases from V and 9 bases from J; bases unmatched to any gene: 4. Looked up from germline, CDR1 is SGHNT and CDR2 is YYREEE (reference sequence). The CDR3 loop reads CASSSRQGTQYF. The CDR3 nucleotides are TGTGCCAGCAGCTCCCGACAGGGCACGCAGTATTTT.

V usage is TRBV6-6 and J usage is TRBJ2-3, with D uncertain. V lost 1 base to trimming and J lost 3 bases, with 5 bases between them. CDR1 MNHNY and CDR2 SVGAGI come from the germline V gene (reference sequence). This CDR3 has 13 amino acids. The CDR3 bases are TGTGCCAGCAGTTACTACGGGACAGATACGCAGTATTTT. It encodes CASSYYGTDTQYF.

This sequence joins TRBV18 and TRBJ2-1, with 8 nucleotides matching TRBD2. The germline CDR1 and CDR2 sequences are KGHSH and LQKENI. This CDR3 is 16 amino acids long. With 6 bases clipped from V and 1 base from J, the junction kept 8 bases outside the gene matches. CDR3 nucleotides: TGTGCCAGCTCTATCGCGACTAGCGATTCCTACAATGAGCAGTTCTTC. Its translation is CASSIATSDSYNEQFF.

In nucleotides, the CDR3 is TGTGCCATCAGGGGGGACAGGGGTCAGCCCCAGCATTTT. It specifies CAIRGDRGQPQHF. The V gene is TRBV10-3, the J gene TRBJ1-5; TRBD1 aligns across 10 bases. Looked up from germline, CDR1 is ENHRY and CDR2 is SYGVKD. The length of the CDR3 is 13 residues. After removal of 6 bases from V and 6 bases from J, the junction contained 2 bases not matched to a gene.

The V gene is TRBV18, the J gene TRBJ2-2, with 7 nucleotides matching TRBD2. V shed 3 bases and J 2 bases; nucleotides not matched to a gene: 12. The CDR3 is made up of 18 amino acids. Germline values: CDR1 KGHSH, CDR2 LQKENI. The CDR3 coding sequence is TGTGCCAGCTCACCGTTCCCCCGATCTAGCGGTAACACCGGGGAGCTGTTTTTT. Translation gives CASSPFPRSSGNTGELFF.

The chain links TRBV19 to TRBJ1-2; possibly TRBD1 for D (5 bases). CDR1 is LNHDA, CDR2 SQIVND, per germline (reference sequence). With 4 bases removed from V and 4 bases from J, the gap between germline ends came to 7 bases. The CDR3 consists of 12 residues. The CDR3 nucleotides are TGTGCCAGTAGTAGGGGGGTCTATGGCTACACCTTC. Residues: CASSRGVYGYTF.

V is TRBV28 and J is TRBJ2-3; a weak D match, TRBD1 (5 bases). Germline V gene data show CDR1 as MDHEN and CDR2 as SYDVKM. The CDR3 sequence is 16 residues long. The germline V and J ends were trimmed by 4 bases and 0 bases, with 14 bases remaining between them. The CDR3 DNA reads as TGTGCCAGCAGTTCCTTAGGGGATTCTAGCACAGATACGCAGTATTTT. It encodes CASSSLGDSSTDTQYF.